A single sample gave rise to the 20 T cell receptor beta chains below, sequenced in a study of T cell repertoires in cytomegalovirus infection. A single record per CDR3 protein comes from TCRdb applying MiXCR to the reads. Of hundreds of thousands of distinct CDR3 sequences in the sample, 33% were seen once. For these receptors, no antigen is known. The sequencing used cultured PBMCs, collected from culture after CMV antigen stimulation. The receptors originated from a human donor in good health (CMV status not recorded). Some clones in this sample may be carry-over from other donors' samples.

V is TRBV6-2 or TRBV6-3 and J is TRBJ2-7; no clear D. The CDR3 covers 14 residues. CDR1 is MNHEY and CDR2 is SVGEGT in the germline V gene. The V end lost 4 bases, the J end lost 0 bases, and 10 bases lay between the germline ends. The CDR3 coding sequence is TGTGCCAGCAGTTCAGCTTCTAGCTCCTACGAGCAGTACGTC. It yields the protein CASSSASSSYEQYV.

The chain couples TRBV20-1 to TRBJ2-3; TRBD1 might be the D (5 bases). Germline lookup yields CDR1 DFQATT and CDR2 SNEGSKA (reference sequence). The CDR3 extends over 13 amino acids. V shed 5 bases and J shed 0 bases, with 9 bases lying between them. CDR3 DNA sequence: TGCAGTGCTGTTAGGGGCAGCACAGATACGCAGTATTTT. Translating gives CSAVRGSTDTQYF.

V usage is TRBV30 and J usage is TRBJ2-1; D remains unclear. The CDR3 has 12 amino acids. Germline V lookup: CDR1 GTSNPN, CDR2 SVGIG (reference sequence). Trimming shortened V by 7 bases and J by 9 bases, and 16 bases separated the two germline ends. As DNA, the CDR3 is TGTGCCTTGGTCTACAGTCTAGGTGAGCAGTTCTTC. Translation gives CALVYSLGEQFF.

The table lists this clonotype with a few counts. This sequence joins TRBV7-8 and TRBJ2-1, with 11 bases identical to TRBD2. The ends lost 0 bases at V and 7 bases at J; junction bases unmatched: 8. The germline V gene encodes CDR1 SGHVS and CDR2 FQNEAQ. This CDR3 spans 17 amino acids. The CDR3 nucleotides are TGTGCCAGCAGCTTAGCGTGGGCTAGCGGGAGGAGGAATGAGCAGTTCTTC. Translated: CASSLAWASGRRNEQFF.

This clonotype was detected a few times. The gene calls are TRBV7-2 and TRBJ2-3, with D maybe TRBD2 (7 bases). Trimming cost V 1 base and J 1 base, with 12 bases left between them. The length of the CDR3 is 16 residues. Germline values: CDR1 SGHTA, CDR2 FQGNSA. The CDR3 DNA follows: TGTGCCAGCAGCTTAGGGCGGGGGCTGGGCACAGATACGCAGTATTTT. It encodes CASSLGRGLGTDTQYF.

The chain employs TRBV7-2 and TRBJ2-1; D may be TRBD1 (6 bases). CDR1 and CDR2 from the germline V gene are SGHTA and FQGNSA. Trimming left V 5 bases short and J 4 bases short, with 12 bases between. CDR3 length: 14 amino acids. The CDR3 loop reads CASSPPGQYNEQFF. CDR3 DNA sequence: TGTGCCAGCAGCCCACCGGGACAATACAATGAGCAGTTCTTC. The whole variable domain, filled in from reference TRBV7-2 and TRBJ2-1, reads GAGVSQSPSNKVTEKGKDVELRCDPISGHTALYWYRQSLGQGLEFLIYFQGNSAPDKSGLPSDRFSAERTGGSVSTLTIQRTQQEDSAVYLCASSPPGQYNEQFFGPGTRLTVL.

The chain couples TRBV5-6 to TRBJ2-2; D tentatively fits TRBD1 or TRBD2 (6 bases each). CDR1 and CDR2 from the germline V gene are SGHDT and YYEEEE. The germline V and J ends were trimmed by 4 bases and 3 bases, with 19 bases remaining between them. The CDR3 is made up of 17 amino acids. The CDR3 DNA is TGTGCCAGCAGCCGTCCGGGGGCGTGGGACTACACCGGGGAGCTGTTTTTT. Translating gives CASSRPGAWDYTGELFF.

The chain employs TRBV20-1 and TRBJ1-2; D unresolved. This CDR3 has 11 residues. Trimming removed 3 bases at V and 9 bases at J, with 11 bases between. Germline V CDR1 and CDR2: DFQATT, SNEGSKA (reference sequence). The CDR3 protein is CSASYGLSYTF. The CDR3 nucleotides read TGCAGTGCTAGTTACGGACTAAGCTACACCTTC.

The gene calls are TRBV7-2 and TRBJ1-2; D remains unclear. This CDR3 region has 13 residues. Trimming shortened V by 2 bases and J by 8 bases, and 12 bases separated the two germline ends. Germline V CDR1 and CDR2: SGHTA, FQGNSA. In DNA, the CDR3 is TGTGCCAGCAGCTTAATTGTAGGGTACGGCTACACCTTC. Encoded protein: CASSLIVGYGYTF.

The chain employs TRBV4-1 and TRBJ2-3; 7 nucleotides line up with TRBD2. The CDR3 loop spans 17 amino acids. The V gene's germline CDR1 is MGHRA and CDR2 YSYEKL. Trimming cost V 4 bases and J 0 bases; bases outside gene matches: 10. CDR3 sequence: CASSPPPASGSTDTQYF. The CDR3 nucleotides are TGCGCCAGCAGCCCTCCCCCGGCTAGCGGCAGCACAGATACGCAGTATTTT.

V and J are TRBV30 and TRBJ1-2; D is undetermined. Trimming stripped 2 bases from V and 2 bases from J, with 6 bases between. The CDR3 runs to 12 residues. From germline, CDR1 is GTSNPN and CDR2 SVGIG (reference sequence). For the CDR3, the DNA is TGTGCCTGGAGTCGAGGGAACTATGGCTACACCTTC. This sequence encodes CAWSRGNYGYTF.

The chain is built from TRBV19 and TRBJ1-2; 10 nucleotides match TRBD1. With 5 bases clipped from V and 10 bases from J, the junction kept 4 bases outside the gene matches. Germline CDR1 and CDR2: LNHDA and SQIVND (reference sequence). The CDR3 is made up of 12 amino acids. In DNA, the CDR3 is TGTGCCAGTAGTGACAGGGGGCGAGTCTACACCTTC. It codes for CASSDRGRVYTF.

V is TRBV7-2 and J is TRBJ2-7, with 10 bases identical to TRBD2. This CDR3 contains 15 residues. Germline lookup yields CDR1 SGHTA and CDR2 FQGNSA. V trimming: 1 base; J trimming: 4 bases; junction bases outside the gene matches: 4. The CDR3 region is CASSLDPAGGYEQYF. The CDR3 region has the DNA TGTGCCAGCAGCTTAGATCCAGCGGGAGGGTACGAGCAGTACTTC.

The genes are TRBV4-1 and TRBJ2-5, with TRBD2 matching over 10 bases. This CDR3 is 20 amino acids long. V was pared by 4 bases and J by 2 bases, with 19 bases of the junction left unmatched. In germline, CDR1 is MGHRA, CDR2 YSYEKL. This CDR3 reads CASSRSYRTSGRNLQETQYF. The CDR3 nucleotides read TGCGCCAGCAGCCGCTCATATAGGACTAGCGGCCGAAACCTACAAGAGACCCAGTACTTC.

The chain links TRBV7-3 to TRBJ2-3; TRBD2 might be the D (5 bases). Germline values: CDR1 SGHTA, CDR2 FQGTGA. There are 16 residues in the CDR3. V was pared by 2 bases and J by 2 bases, with 14 bases between. The CDR3 DNA sequence: TGTGCCAGCAGCTTAGTAGGAGGACCTAACACAGATACGCAGTATTTT. Its protein is CASSLVGGPNTDTQYF.

This chain links TRBV24-1 with TRBJ2-1, with unresolved D. This CDR3 contains 12 residues. The V end lost 4 bases, the J end lost 10 bases, and 10 bases lay between the germline ends. The V gene's germline CDR1 is KGHDR and CDR2 SFDVKD. CDR3 protein: CATSEPVGEQFF. CDR3 in DNA: TGTGCCACCAGTGAACCGGTTGGCGAGCAGTTCTTC.

V gene TRBV12-3 or TRBV12-4 combines with J gene TRBJ2-7; 9 bases map to TRBD1. The V gene end was trimmed by 6 bases and the J gene end by 5 bases; junction bases not matched to a gene: 17. The CDR3 spans 17 residues. The CDR3 coding sequence is TGTGCCAGCAGCTTTGGGGGGTGGGGACAGGGTAGCCACGAGCAGTACTTC. Amino acids: CASSFGGWGQGSHEQYF.

The chain recombines TRBV6-1 with TRBJ2-1, with D perhaps TRBD2 (5 bases). The CDR3 length is 13 residues. Trimming stripped 0 bases from V and 6 bases from J, with 6 bases between. Germline V gene lookup returns CDR1 MNHNS and CDR2 SASEGT. The CDR3 region is CASSEARGNEQFF. The CDR3 DNA sequence: TGTGCCAGCAGTGAAGCCCGGGGCAATGAGCAGTTCTTC.

The chain has TRBV7-3 and TRBJ2-1, with TRBD2 identical over 7 bases. The CDR3 extends over 17 amino acids. Germline CDR1 is SGHTA and CDR2 is FQGTGA. Trimming at V came to 2 bases and at J to 3 bases, leaving 10 bases not matched to a gene. CDR3 nucleotide sequence: TGTGCCAGCAGCTTACACGGGGCTAGCGGAAACTACAATGAGCAGTTCTTC. Its protein product is CASSLHGASGNYNEQFF.

This clonotype has just a few counts. The rearrangement links TRBV7-8 to TRBJ1-6; D is ambiguous. In germline, CDR1 is SGHVS, CDR2 FQNEAQ. The germline V and J ends were trimmed by 5 bases and 0 bases, with 8 bases remaining between them. The CDR3 covers 15 residues. CDR3: CASSVDHSYNSPLHF. Written as DNA, the CDR3 is TGTGCCAGCAGCGTAGATCACTCCTATAATTCACCCCTCCACTTT.